Given below is one T cell receptor beta chain in context. Its antigen is not identified. The sample is drawn from a study of T cell responses to AZD1222 COVID-19 vaccine. Trimming took 4 bases from V and 1 from J; bases not matched to a gene: 3. The CDR3 is 16 amino acids. The germline gives CDR1 SGHTA, CDR2 FQGNSA. Findings and caveats of the study: Rises in breadth and depth of Spike-specific TCRs came after two AZD1222 doses. There were mostly white British donors and more females than males, and clonal diversity was possibly underestimated. Nearly half of spike-specific TCRs reportedly target unmutated variant regions.

TCRdb's table, derived via immunoSEQ multiplex PCR, lists solely in-frame clones and lacks some. In the table there are 90,000 to 120,000 clones, roughly 89% of which are singletons. The sample here was peripheral blood, taken on day 0 of AZD1222 vaccination. The receptor's source is an adult in good health. This chain links TRBV7-2 with TRBJ1-4; TRBD1 matches at 10 bases. The CDR3 is CASSSRTGGTNEKLFF. The DNA for the CDR3 is TGTGCCAGCAGCTCTCGGACAGGGGGAACTAATGAAAAACTGTTTTTT.